This passage covers 19 T cell receptor beta chains from one sample sequenced in a study of T cells in localized non-small cell lung cancer. Assay: immunoSEQ multiplex PCR; the TCRdb copy retains only in-frame clones and omits some. The table shows tens of thousands of clones, with roughly four fifths occurring only once. Sequences were derived from PBMCs, sampled before any cancer treatment. The receptors were sampled from a man between 40 and 75 years old with stage II lung adenocarcinoma.

The rearrangement links TRBV9 to TRBJ2-2; D uncertain. CDR3 length equals 15 residues. Trimming pared 6 bases from V and 3 bases from J, leaving 15 bases between. Germline values: CDR1 SGDLS, CDR2 YYNGEE. The CDR3 nucleotides read TGTGCCAGCACCAAGGGAAGGGATTACACCGGGGAGCTGTTTTTT. Residues: CASTKGRDYTGELFF.

The V gene is TRBV2, the J gene TRBJ1-2; D gene uncertain. V was trimmed by 8 bases and J by 8 bases, leaving 9 bases between them. CDR1 and CDR2 (germline): SNHLY, FYNNEI. The CDR3 spans 10 residues. The CDR3: CASSEEGYTF. CDR3 bases: TGTGCCAGCTCGGAGGAAGGCTACACCTTC. The variable domain in full, completed from reference TRBV2 and TRBJ1-2, reads EPEVTQTPSHQVTQMGQEVILRCVPISNHLYFYWYRQILGQKVEFLVSFYNNEISEKSEIFDDQFSVERPDGSNFTLKIRSTKLEDSAMYFCASSEEGYTFGSGTRLTVV.

The chain carries TRBV4-1 and TRBJ2-1, with a tentative D call TRBD2 (5 bases). The CDR3 is made up of 15 amino acids. The germline gives CDR1 MGHRA, CDR2 YSYEKL. V lost 3 bases, J lost 9 bases, and 18 bases lay in between. The CDR3 DNA is TGCGCCAGCAGCCACGACGGTACTCTAGCCGGTGAGCAGTTCTTC. It is translated as CASSHDGTLAGEQFF.

The V gene is TRBV5-1, the J gene TRBJ1-4; 10 positions match TRBD1. Germline CDR1 SGHRS, CDR2 YFSETQ. The CDR3 is 17 amino acids. The V gene end was trimmed by 2 bases and the J gene end by 0 bases; junction bases not matched to a gene: 4. This chain's CDR3 is CASSFLGQGATNEKLFF. The CDR3, as DNA: TGCGCCAGCAGCTTTCTAGGACAGGGGGCAACTAATGAAAAACTGTTTTTT.

This chain joins TRBV28 and TRBJ1-2; TRBD1 is a possible D gene (6 bases). Germline V gene sequence: CDR1 MDHEN, CDR2 SYDVKM. Trimming took 3 bases from V and 4 from J, leaving 9 bases between them. CDR3 length: 13 residues. The CDR3 nucleotides are TGTGCCAGCAGTTTGGACAGCACCTATGGCTACACCTTC. Translated: CASSLDSTYGYTF.

The rearrangement uses TRBV18 and TRBJ2-7; D ambiguous. Trimming pared 3 bases from V and 1 base from J, leaving 7 bases between. Germline values: CDR1 KGHSH, CDR2 LQKENI. CDR3 length: 13 amino acids. CDR3: CASSPGSSYEQYF. The CDR3 coding sequence is TGTGCCAGCTCACCGGGCAGTTCCTACGAGCAGTACTTC. Complete variable domain (other parts from reference TRBV18 and TRBJ2-7): NAGVMQNPRHLVRRRGQEARLRCSPMKGHSHVYWYRQLPEEGLKFMVYLQKENIIDESGMPKERFSAEFPKEGPSILRIQQVVRGDSAAYFCASSPGSSYEQYFGPGTRLTVT.

The chain carries TRBV30 and TRBJ1-4; TRBD1 aligns across 7 bases. V lost 8 bases and J lost 8; bases outside the gene matches: 8. Germline V gene lookup returns CDR1 GTSNPN and CDR2 SVGIG (reference sequence). The CDR3 sequence is 12 residues long. The chain's CDR3 is CALRDSKEKLFF. The CDR3 nucleotides read TGTGCCCTAAGGGACAGTAAAGAAAAACTGTTTTTT.

V and J are TRBV5-6 and TRBJ2-3; D may be TRBD2 (6 bases). The germline V gene has CDR1 SGHDT and CDR2 YYEEEE. The V and J ends lost 4 bases and 1 base respectively, with 16 bases between them. The CDR3 totals 16 residues. The CDR3 reads CASSGALTGGTDTQYF. CDR3 bases: TGTGCCAGCAGCGGGGCCCTAACGGGGGGCACAGATACGCAGTATTTT.

V gene TRBV4-1 combines with J gene TRBJ1-1; 9 bases align to TRBD1. Germline V gives CDR1 MGHRA, CDR2 YSYEKL. The CDR3 is made up of 16 amino acids. V lost 4 bases and J lost 5; bases outside the gene matches: 11. CDR3 DNA sequence: TGCGCCAGCAGCCCAAAGGGACAGGGAGCGGGGACTGAAGCTTTCTTT. It yields the protein CASSPKGQGAGTEAFF.

This clone was detected once. The chain uses TRBV5-6 and TRBJ2-1; possibly TRBD2 for D (6 bases). The CDR3 contains 17 residues. The germline V gene has CDR1 SGHDT and CDR2 YYEEEE. Trimming pared 2 bases from V and 1 base from J, leaving 16 bases between. CDR3 sequence: CASSFFLTGVSYNEQFF. DNA for the CDR3: TGTGCCAGCAGCTTCTTTTTAACGGGAGTTTCCTACAATGAGCAGTTCTTC.

The V call is TRBV25-1, the J call TRBJ2-7; weak D call: TRBD2 (5 bases). V lost 1 base and J lost 7, with 11 bases in between. Per germline, CDR1 MGHDK and CDR2 SYGVNS. This CDR3 has 13 residues. This CDR3 is CASSELRRREQYF. CDR3 sequence (DNA): TGTGCCAGCAGTGAATTAAGAAGGAGGGAGCAGTACTTC.

The chain employs TRBV28 and TRBJ2-1; D is perhaps TRBD2 (6 bases). The CDR3 is 13 residues long. CDR1 is MDHEN, CDR2 SYDVKM, per germline. The germline V and J ends were trimmed by 2 bases and 6 bases, with 8 bases remaining between them. CDR3 sequence (DNA): TGTGCCAGCAGTTTAGCGGGAATCAATGAGCAGTTCTTC. Protein: CASSLAGINEQFF.

This clone appeared a single time. The chain carries TRBV28 and TRBJ2-1; 7 nucleotides agree with TRBD2. The CDR3 consists of 13 residues. Germline V gives CDR1 MDHEN, CDR2 SYDVKM. The V and J ends lost 6 bases and 8 bases, in that order; junction bases with no gene match: 7. The DNA of the CDR3 is TGTGCCAGCAGCCCGGGACTAAGAGATGAGCAGTTCTTC. This gives the protein CASSPGLRDEQFF.

The rearrangement uses TRBV6-1 and TRBJ2-7, with a possible D match to TRBD1 (6 bases). Trimming took 5 bases from V and 4 from J, leaving 18 bases between them. From germline, CDR1 is MNHNS and CDR2 SASEGT. This CDR3 is built from 15 residues. The chain's CDR3 is CASSLRQVTPYEQYF. For the CDR3, the DNA is TGTGCCAGCAGTTTGAGACAGGTAACCCCGTACGAGCAGTACTTC.

V and J are TRBV5-6 and TRBJ2-7; 10 bases match TRBD2. Germline assignment: CDR1 SGHDT and CDR2 YYEEEE. J gave up 6 bases and V 2 bases, and 11 bases lay outside the gene matches. The length of the CDR3 is 16 residues. The CDR3 DNA sequence: TGTGCCAGCAGCTTTCCGGCTAGCGGGAGAATCGGCGAGCAGTACTTC. Translating gives CASSFPASGRIGEQYF.

This clone was counted between two and nine times. The genes are TRBV7-9 and TRBJ1-1; D gene ambiguous. There are 12 residues in the CDR3. Germline V gene data show CDR1 as SEHNR and CDR2 as FQNEAQ (reference sequence). V was pared by 5 bases and J by 7 bases, with 11 bases between. CDR3 bases: TGTGCCAGCAGCCCCGGACCGATTGAAGCTTTCTTT. The encoded protein is CASSPGPIEAFF.

As to this clone: This sample also contains other DNA sequences that code for the same CDR3. The rearrangement links TRBV18 to TRBJ2-2; either TRBD1 or TRBD2 may supply D (5 bases each). V dropped 0 bases and J dropped 1 base, with 6 bases sitting between them. There are 15 residues in the CDR3. In germline, CDR1 is KGHSH, CDR2 LQKENI. Here the CDR3 reads CASSPPRGNTGELFF. The CDR3 DNA is TGTGCCAGCTCACCACCGAGGGGGAACACCGGGGAGCTGTTTTTT. Full variable domain (rest looked up from reference TRBV18 and TRBJ2-2): NAGVMQNPRHLVRRRGQEARLRCSPMKGHSHVYWYRQLPEEGLKFMVYLQKENIIDESGMPKERFSAEFPKEGPSILRIQQVVRGDSAAYFCASSPPRGNTGELFFGEGSRLTVL.

The CDR3 loop reads CASSLGRNTEAFF. The CDR3 nucleotides read TGCGCCAGCAGCTTGGGCAGAAACACTGAAGCTTTCTTT. The chain combines TRBV5-1 with TRBJ1-1, with no clear D. The germline V gene encodes CDR1 SGHRS and CDR2 YFSETQ. The CDR3 loop spans 13 amino acids. The V end was cut by 0 bases, the J end by 2 bases, with 5 bases between. The whole variable domain, remainder taken from reference TRBV5-1 and TRBJ1-1, is KAGVTQTPRYLIKTRGQQVTLSCSPISGHRSVSWYQQTPGQGLQFLFEYFSETQRNKGNFPGRFSGRQFSNSRSEMNVSTLELGDSALYLCASSLGRNTEAFFGQGTRLTVV.

This chain joins TRBV1 and TRBJ1-1; the listed D gene, TRBD1, was not tested against the DNA. TRBV1 is a pseudogene segment. CDR3 length: 14 amino acids. The CDR3 protein is CASSTRTENTEAFF. The DNA of the CDR3 is TGCGCCAGCAGCACCCGTACAGAGAACACTGAAGCTTTCTTT.